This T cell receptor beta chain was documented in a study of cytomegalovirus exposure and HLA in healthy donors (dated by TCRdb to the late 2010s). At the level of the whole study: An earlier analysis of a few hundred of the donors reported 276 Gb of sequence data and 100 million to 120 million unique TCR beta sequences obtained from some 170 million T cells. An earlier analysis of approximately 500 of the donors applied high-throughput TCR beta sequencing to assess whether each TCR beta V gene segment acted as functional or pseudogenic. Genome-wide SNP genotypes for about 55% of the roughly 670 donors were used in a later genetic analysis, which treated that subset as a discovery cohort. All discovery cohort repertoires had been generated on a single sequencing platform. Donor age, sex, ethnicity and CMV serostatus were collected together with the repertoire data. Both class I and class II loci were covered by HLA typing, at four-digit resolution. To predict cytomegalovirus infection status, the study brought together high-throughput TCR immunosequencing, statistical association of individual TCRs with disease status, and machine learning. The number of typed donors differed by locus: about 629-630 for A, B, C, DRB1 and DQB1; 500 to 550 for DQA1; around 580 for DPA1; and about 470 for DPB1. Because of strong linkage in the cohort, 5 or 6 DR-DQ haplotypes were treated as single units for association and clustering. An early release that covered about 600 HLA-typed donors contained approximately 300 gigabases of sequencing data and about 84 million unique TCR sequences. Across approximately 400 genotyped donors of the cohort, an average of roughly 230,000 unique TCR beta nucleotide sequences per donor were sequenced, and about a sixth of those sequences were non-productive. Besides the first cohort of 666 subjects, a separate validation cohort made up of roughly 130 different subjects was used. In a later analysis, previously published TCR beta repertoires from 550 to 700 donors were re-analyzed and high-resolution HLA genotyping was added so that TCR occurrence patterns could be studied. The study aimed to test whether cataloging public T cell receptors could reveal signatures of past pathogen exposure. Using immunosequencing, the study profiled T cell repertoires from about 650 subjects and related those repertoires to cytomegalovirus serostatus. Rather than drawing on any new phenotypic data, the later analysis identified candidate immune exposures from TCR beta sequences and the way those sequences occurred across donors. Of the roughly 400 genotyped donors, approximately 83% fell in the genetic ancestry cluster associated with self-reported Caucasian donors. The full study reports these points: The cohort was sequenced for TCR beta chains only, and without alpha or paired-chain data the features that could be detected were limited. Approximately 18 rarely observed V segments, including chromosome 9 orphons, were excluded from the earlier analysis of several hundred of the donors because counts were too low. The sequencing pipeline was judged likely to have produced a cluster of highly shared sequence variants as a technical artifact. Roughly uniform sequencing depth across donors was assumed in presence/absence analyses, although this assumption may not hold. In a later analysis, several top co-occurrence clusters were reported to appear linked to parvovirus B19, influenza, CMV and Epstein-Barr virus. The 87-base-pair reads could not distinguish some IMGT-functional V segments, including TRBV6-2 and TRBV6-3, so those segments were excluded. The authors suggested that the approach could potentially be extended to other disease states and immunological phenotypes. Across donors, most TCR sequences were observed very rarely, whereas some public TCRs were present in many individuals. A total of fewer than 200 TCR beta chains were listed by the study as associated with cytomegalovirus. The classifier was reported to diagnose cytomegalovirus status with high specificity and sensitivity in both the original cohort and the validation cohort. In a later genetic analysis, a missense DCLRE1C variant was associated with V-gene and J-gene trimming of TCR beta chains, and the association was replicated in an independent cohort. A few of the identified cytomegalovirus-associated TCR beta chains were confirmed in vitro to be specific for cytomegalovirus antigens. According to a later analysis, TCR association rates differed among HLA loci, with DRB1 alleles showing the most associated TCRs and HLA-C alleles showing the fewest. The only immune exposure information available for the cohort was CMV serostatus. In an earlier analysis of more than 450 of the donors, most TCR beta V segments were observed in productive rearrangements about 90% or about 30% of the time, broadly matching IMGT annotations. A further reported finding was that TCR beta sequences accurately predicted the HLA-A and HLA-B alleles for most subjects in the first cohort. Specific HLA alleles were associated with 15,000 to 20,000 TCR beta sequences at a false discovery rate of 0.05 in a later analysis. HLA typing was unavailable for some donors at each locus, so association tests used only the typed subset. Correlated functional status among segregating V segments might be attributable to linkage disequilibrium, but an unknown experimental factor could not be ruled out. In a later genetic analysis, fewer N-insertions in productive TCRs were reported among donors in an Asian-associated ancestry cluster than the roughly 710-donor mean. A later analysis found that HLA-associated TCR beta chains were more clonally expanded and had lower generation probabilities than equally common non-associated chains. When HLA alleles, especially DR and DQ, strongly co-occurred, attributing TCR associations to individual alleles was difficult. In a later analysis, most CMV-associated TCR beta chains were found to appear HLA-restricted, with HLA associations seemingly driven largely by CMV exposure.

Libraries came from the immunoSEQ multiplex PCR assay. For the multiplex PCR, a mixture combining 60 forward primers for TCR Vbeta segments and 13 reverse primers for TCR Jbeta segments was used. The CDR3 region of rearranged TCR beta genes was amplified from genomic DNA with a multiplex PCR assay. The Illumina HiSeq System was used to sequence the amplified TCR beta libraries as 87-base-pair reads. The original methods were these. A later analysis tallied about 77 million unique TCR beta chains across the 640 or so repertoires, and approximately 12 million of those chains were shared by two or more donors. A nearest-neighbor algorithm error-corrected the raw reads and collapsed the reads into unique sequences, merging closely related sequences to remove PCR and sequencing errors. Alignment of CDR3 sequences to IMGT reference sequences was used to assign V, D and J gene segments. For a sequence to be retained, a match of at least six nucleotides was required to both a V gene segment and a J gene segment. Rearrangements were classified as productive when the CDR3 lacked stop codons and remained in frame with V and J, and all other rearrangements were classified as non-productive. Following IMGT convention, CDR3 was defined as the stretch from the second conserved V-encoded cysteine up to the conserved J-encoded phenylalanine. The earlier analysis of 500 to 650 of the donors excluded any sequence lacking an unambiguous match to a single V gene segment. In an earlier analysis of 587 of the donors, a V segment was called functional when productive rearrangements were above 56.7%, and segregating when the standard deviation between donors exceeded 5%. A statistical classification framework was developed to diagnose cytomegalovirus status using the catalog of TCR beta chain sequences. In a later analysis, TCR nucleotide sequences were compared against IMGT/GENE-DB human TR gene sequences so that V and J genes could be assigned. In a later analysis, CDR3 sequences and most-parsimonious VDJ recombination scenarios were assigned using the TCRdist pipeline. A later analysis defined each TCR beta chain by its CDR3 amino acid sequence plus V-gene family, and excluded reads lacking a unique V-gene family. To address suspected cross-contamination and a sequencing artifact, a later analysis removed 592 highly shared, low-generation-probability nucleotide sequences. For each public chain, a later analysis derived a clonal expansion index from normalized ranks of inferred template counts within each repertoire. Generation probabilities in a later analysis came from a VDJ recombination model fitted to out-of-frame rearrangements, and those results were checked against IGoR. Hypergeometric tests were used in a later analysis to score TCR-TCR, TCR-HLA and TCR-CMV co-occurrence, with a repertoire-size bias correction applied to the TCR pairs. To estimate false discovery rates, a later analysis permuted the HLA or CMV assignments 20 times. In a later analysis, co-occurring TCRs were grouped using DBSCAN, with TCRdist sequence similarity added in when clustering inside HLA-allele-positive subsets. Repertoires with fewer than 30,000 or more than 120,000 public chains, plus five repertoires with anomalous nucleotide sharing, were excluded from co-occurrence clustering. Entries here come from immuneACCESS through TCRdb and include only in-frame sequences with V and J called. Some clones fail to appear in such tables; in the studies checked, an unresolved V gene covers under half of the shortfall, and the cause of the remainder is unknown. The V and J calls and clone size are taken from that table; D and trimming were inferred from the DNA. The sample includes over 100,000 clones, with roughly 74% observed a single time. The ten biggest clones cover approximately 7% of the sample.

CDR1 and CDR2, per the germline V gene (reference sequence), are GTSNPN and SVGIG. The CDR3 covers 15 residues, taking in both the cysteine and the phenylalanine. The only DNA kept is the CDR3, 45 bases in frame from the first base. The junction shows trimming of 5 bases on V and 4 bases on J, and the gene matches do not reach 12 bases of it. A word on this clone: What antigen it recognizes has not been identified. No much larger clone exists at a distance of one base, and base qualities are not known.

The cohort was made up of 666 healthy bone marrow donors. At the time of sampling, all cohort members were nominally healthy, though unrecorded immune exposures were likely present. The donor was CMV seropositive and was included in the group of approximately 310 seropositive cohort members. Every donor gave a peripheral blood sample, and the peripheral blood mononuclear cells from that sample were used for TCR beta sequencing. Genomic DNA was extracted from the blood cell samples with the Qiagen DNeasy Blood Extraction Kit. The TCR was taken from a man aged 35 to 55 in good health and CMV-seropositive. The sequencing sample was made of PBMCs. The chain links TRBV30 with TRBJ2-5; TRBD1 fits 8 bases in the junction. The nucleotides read TGTGCCTGGGCCCCAGGGGGCCTAGTTTTAGAGACCCAGTACTTC. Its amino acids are CAWAPGGLVLETQYF.